Detailed here is one T cell receptor (beta chain). Deep-level assay runs were performed. Some clones are missing from TCRdb's copy, which holds only in-frame ones; the method was immunoSEQ multiplex PCR. The data contain 1,500,000 or so clones, more than 95% of them seen just once; the ten biggest clones take up over 1%. This entry is derived from a study of shared clonotypes between healthy human individuals. Whole-study context: CD4 naive and memory got three plates each, CD8 naive two, CD8 memory one.

With V trimmed by 2 bases and J by 4 bases, 6 bases remained unmatched. There are 15 residues in the CDR3. Germline values: CDR1 MNHNS, CDR2 SASEGT. The CD4+ fraction was divided into a CD45RA+ naive subset and a CD45RA-negative memory subset. The receptor comes from a man under 40 in good health. Material for sequencing was naive CD4+ T cells sorted from blood. Stated subset: CD45RA+ positively selected. This sequence joins TRBV6-1 and TRBJ2-7, with 9 positions matching TRBD2. The CDR3 region has the DNA TGTGCCAGCAGTGAATCGGCGGGAGGGGTTTACGAGCAGTACTTC. Translated: CASSESAGGVYEQYF.